This T cell receptor (beta chain) derives from a study of shared clonotypes between healthy human individuals. The wider study: Two women and three men aged 18 to 49 served as donors. Per donor, three plates held CD4 naive cells, three held CD4 memory, two held CD8 naive and one held CD8 memory. Overall study results and limits: Among donors, clonotype sharing was expected to be affected by sequencing depth. Sorted-subset sequencing was shown by rarefaction to be incomplete despite large depth.

Comments on this clone: No antigen is known for it.

The V end was cut by 2 bases, the J end by 10 bases, with 8 bases between. This CDR3 has 12 residues. CDR1 and CDR2 from the germline V gene are SGHTA and FQGNSA. Generated by immunoSEQ multiplex PCR, the TCRdb table keeps only in-frame clones and is missing some. The sample carries about 300,000 clones, around 72% recorded once. Sample: memory CD4+ T cells sorted from blood. Subset in this sample: CD45RA-negative fraction. The source of this sequence is a man aged 25-45 years in good health. The rearrangement uses TRBV7-2 and TRBJ1-4; no firm D call. CDR3 region: CASSLQSGKLFF. As DNA, the CDR3 is TGTGCCAGCAGCTTACAGTCGGGAAAACTGTTTTTT.